This paragraph covers one T cell receptor (beta chain) sequence. These data come from a study of identical twins. TCRdb processed the 5' RACE reads anew with MiXCR; each CDR3 protein has one entry. The sample consists of around 650,000 distinct CDR3 sequences, about 7% of them appearing once. The same sample was also studied in work on yellow fever vaccine responses in identical twins.

The sequenced sample consisted of PBMCs. The sequence came from a woman between 18 and 29 years old in good health.

Here the CDR3 DNA reads TGTGCCAGCAGCAGCCGGGACATCATTAGCTCCTACAATGAGCAGTTCTTC. This translates into CASSSRDIISSYNEQFF. The J gene is TRBJ2-1, the V gene TRBV9; D might be TRBD1 (6 bases). Germline assignment: CDR1 SGDLS and CDR2 YYNGEE. The CDR3 consists of 17 residues. Trimming removed 4 bases from V and 0 bases from J, with 17 bases in between. Complete variable domain (other parts from reference TRBV9 and TRBJ2-1): DSGVTQTPKHLITATGQRVTLRCSPRSGDLSVYWYQQSLDQGLQFLIQYYNGEERAKGNILERFSAQQFPDLHSELNLSSLELGDSALYFCASSSRDIISSYNEQFFGPGTRLTVL.